A single sample gave rise to the 9 T cell receptor beta chains below, sequenced in a study of CD8+CD57+ T cells in acquired aplastic anemia. Genomic DNA templated the TCR beta VDJ and CDR3 profiling. MiXCR was run by TCRdb on the reads, yielding one entry per CDR3 protein. The sample comprises 250,000 or so distinct CDR3 sequences, more than 45% of which are singletons, and approximately 8% rests with the top ten. Those patients picked for sequencing had displayed CD8+CD57+ cell expansion on flow cytometry. Sequencing was carried out using sorted CD4+, CD8+, or CD8+CD57+ T cells (not recorded which) from PBMCs. The receptors were sampled from a human donor with aplastic anemia.

This clonotype has a count of ten or more. V is TRBV9 and J is TRBJ2-7; 10 bases are shared with TRBD2. Germline CDR1 and CDR2: SGDLS and YYNGEE. The trim removed 4 bases at V and 2 bases at J, leaving 6 bases unmatched. CDR3 size: 15 residues. CDR3 residues: CASSPGSGGAYEQYF. CDR3 nucleotide sequence: TGTGCCAGCAGCCCAGGGAGCGGGGGGGCCTACGAGCAGTACTTC.

This clonotype was seen at least ten times. V gene TRBV5-5 combines with J gene TRBJ2-7, with TRBD1 matching over 10 bases. This CDR3 spans 16 amino acids. V lost 3 bases and J lost 2; bases outside the gene matches: 8. Germline CDR1 and CDR2: SGHKS and YYEKEE (reference sequence). The CDR3 nucleotides are TGTGCCAGCAGCTACGGACAGGGGGGACTTACCTACGAGCAGTACTTC. Translating it yields CASSYGQGGLTYEQYF.

The V gene is TRBV20-1, the J gene TRBJ1-6; D gene uncertain. The CDR3 spans 15 residues. Trimming removed 1 base at V and 9 bases at J, with 16 bases between. Germline V gene lookup returns CDR1 DFQATT and CDR2 SNEGSKA (reference sequence). CDR3 sequence reads: CSARGFTGDSSPLHF. The CDR3, as DNA: TGCAGTGCTAGAGGGTTCACGGGAGATAGTTCACCCCTCCACTTT.

This clonotype was counted many times. The genes are TRBV19 and TRBJ2-2; D possibly corresponds to TRBD1 (5 bases). Germline loops: CDR1 LNHDA, CDR2 SQIVND (reference sequence). The CDR3 is made up of 15 amino acids. Trimming took off 3 bases at V and 7 bases at J, with 15 bases between the two ends. CDR3 in amino acids: CASSMYPGSNGELFF. CDR3 bases: TGTGCCAGTAGTATGTATCCAGGGTCGAACGGGGAGCTGTTTTTT.

This clonotype showed up many times. This sequence joins TRBV7-2 and TRBJ2-1, with D tentatively TRBD2 (5 bases). Trimming took 7 bases from V and 7 from J, leaving 17 bases between them. The length of the CDR3 is 14 residues. CDR1 and CDR2 from the germline V gene are SGHTA and FQGNSA. The CDR3, as DNA: TGTGCCAGCACGACGGGGTGGGAGAGGAATGAGCAGTTCTTC. This gives the protein CASTTGWERNEQFF.

V usage is TRBV19 and J usage is TRBJ2-3; 7 bases agree with TRBD2. V shed 4 bases and J 8 bases; nucleotides not matched to a gene: 18. Looked up from germline, CDR1 is LNHDA and CDR2 is SQIVND (reference sequence). This CDR3 comprises 17 residues. CDR3 loop: CASSNPGTPSERGTQYF. In DNA, the CDR3 is TGTGCCAGTAGTAACCCCGGGACTCCCTCTGAGCGGGGTACGCAGTATTTT.

In regard to this clonotype: This may arise from a read error, as a much more abundant clone is one base away. The chain recombines TRBV7-9 with TRBJ2-1, with 9 bases matching TRBD2. Germline CDR1 SEHNR, CDR2 FQNEAQ (reference sequence). CDR3 length equals 17 residues. This chain's CDR3 is CANSPRPGGGAYNEQFF. CDR3 sequence (DNA): TGTGCCAACAGCCCTCGCCCAGGCGGGGGGGCCTACAATGAGCAGTTCTTC.

This chain's CDR3 is CAISESSARTNSPLHF. The CDR3 DNA is TGTGCCATCAGTGAGTCCTCGGCCAGGACGAATTCACCCCTCCACTTT. The J gene is TRBJ1-6, the V gene TRBV10-3; no firm D call. CDR3 size: 16 residues. The germline CDR1 and CDR2 sequences are ENHRY and SYGVKD. The V end lost 0 bases, the J end lost 7 bases, and 13 bases lay between the germline ends.

The rearrangement uses TRBV7-9 and TRBJ2-2, with no clear D. This CDR3 contains 15 residues. Trimming stripped 2 bases from V and 6 bases from J, with 13 bases between. Per the germline V gene, CDR1 is SEHNR and CDR2 is FQNEAQ (reference sequence). CDR3 in DNA: TGTGCCAGCAGCTTAAATCCCGGATCCGCCGGGGAGCTGTTTTTT. Its translation is CASSLNPGSAGELFF.